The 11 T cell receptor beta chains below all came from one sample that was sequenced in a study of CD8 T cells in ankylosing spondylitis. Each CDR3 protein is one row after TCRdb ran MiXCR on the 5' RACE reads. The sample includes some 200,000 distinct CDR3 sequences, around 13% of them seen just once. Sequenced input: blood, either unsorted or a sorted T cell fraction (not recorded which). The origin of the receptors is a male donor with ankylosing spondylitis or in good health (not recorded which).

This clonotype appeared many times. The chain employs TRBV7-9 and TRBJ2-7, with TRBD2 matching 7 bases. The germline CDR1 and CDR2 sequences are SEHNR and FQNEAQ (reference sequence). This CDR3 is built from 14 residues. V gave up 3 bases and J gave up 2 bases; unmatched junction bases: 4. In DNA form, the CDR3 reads TGTGCCAGCAGCTTCCGGGACTATACCTACGAGCAGTACTTC. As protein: CASSFRDYTYEQYF.

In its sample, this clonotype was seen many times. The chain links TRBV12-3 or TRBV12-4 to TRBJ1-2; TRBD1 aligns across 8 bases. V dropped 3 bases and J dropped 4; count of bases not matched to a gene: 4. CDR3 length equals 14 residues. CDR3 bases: TGTGCCAGCAGTTTTCAGGGGGCGGGCTATGGCTACACCTTC. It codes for CASSFQGAGYGYTF.

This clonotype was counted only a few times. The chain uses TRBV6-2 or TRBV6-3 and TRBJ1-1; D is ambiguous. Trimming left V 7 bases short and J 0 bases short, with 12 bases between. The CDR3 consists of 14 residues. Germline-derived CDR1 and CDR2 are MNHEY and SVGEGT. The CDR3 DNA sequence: TGTGCCAGCACCGTCTTTAGGATGAACACTGAAGCTTTCTTT. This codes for CASTVFRMNTEAFF.

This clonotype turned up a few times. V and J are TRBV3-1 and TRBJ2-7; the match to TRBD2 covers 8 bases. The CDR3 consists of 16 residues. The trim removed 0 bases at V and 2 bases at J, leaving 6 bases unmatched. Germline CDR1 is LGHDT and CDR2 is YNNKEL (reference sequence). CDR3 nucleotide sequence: TGTGCCAGCAGCCAAGAACAAGGGACTAGTGCCTACGAGCAGTACTTC. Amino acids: CASSQEQGTSAYEQYF.

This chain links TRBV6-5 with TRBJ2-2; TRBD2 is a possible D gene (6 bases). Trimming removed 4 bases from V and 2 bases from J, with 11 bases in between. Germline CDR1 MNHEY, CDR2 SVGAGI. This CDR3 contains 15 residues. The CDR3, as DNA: TGTGCCAGCAGTTCGGAGGGCGTAAACACCGGGGAGCTGTTTTTT. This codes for CASSSEGVNTGELFF.

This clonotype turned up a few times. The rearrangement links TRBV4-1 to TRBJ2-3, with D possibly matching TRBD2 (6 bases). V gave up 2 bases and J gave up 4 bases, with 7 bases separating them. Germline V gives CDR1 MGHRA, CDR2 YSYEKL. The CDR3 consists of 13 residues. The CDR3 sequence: CASSQWEADTQYF. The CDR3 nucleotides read TGCGCCAGCAGCCAATGGGAGGCAGATACGCAGTATTTT.

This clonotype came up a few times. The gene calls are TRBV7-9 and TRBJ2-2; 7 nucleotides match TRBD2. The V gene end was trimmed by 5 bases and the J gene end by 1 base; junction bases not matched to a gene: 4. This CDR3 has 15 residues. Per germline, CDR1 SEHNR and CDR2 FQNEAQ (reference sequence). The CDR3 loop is CASSLKRGNTGELFF. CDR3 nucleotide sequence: TGTGCCAGCAGCCTTAAGCGGGGGAACACCGGGGAGCTGTTTTTT.

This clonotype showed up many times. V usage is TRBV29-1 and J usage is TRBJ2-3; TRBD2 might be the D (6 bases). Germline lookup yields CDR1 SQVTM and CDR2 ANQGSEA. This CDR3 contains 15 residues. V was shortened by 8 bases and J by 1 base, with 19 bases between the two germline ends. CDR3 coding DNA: TGCAGCTCTCGGGGGAAAATAAGGGGCACAGATACGCAGTATTTT. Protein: CSSRGKIRGTDTQYF.

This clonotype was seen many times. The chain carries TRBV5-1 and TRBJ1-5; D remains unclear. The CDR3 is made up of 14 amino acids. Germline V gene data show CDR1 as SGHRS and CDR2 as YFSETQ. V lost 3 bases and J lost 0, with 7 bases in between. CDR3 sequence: CASSYDHSNQPQHF. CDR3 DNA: TGCGCCAGCAGCTATGACCATAGCAATCAGCCCCAGCATTTT.

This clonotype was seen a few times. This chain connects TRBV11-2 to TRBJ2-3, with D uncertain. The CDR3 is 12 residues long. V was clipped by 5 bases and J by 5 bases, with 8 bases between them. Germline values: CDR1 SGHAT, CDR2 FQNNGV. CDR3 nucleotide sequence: TGTGCCAGCAGCACCGCTGAAGATACGCAGTATTTT. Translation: CASSTAEDTQYF. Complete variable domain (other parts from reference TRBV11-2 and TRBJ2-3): EAGVAQSPRYKIIEKRQSVAFWCNPISGHATLYWYQQILGQGPKLLIQFQNNGVVDDSQLPKDRFSAERLKGVDSTLKIQPAKLEDSAVYLCASSTAEDTQYFGPGTRLTVL.

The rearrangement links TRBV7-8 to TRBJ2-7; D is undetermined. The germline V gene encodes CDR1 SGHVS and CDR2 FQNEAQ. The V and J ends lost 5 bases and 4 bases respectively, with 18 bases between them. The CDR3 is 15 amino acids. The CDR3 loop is CASSPRTRSDYEQYF. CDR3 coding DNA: TGTGCCAGCAGCCCGCGGACGCGGAGCGATTACGAGCAGTACTTC.